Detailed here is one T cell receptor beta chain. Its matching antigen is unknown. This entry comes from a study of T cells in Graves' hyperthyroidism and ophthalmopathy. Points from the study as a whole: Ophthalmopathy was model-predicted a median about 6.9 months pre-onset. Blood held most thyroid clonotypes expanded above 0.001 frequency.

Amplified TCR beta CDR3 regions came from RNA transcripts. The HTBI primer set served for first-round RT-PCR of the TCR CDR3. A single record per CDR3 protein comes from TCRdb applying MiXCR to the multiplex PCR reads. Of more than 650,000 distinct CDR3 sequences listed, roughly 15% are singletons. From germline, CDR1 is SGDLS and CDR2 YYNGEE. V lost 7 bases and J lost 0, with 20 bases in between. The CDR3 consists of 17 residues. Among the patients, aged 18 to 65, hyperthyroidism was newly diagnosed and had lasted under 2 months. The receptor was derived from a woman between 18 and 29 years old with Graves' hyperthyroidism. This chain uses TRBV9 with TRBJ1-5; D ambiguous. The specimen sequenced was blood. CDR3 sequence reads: CASRWDFGLNSNQPQHF. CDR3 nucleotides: TGTGCCAGCCGGTGGGATTTCGGCCTTAATAGCAATCAGCCCCAGCATTTT.